These 30 T cell receptor beta chains were sequenced from one sample in a study of graft-versus-host responses after intestinal transplantation. Antigen specificity for these receptors is unknown. Generated by immunoSEQ multiplex PCR, the TCRdb table keeps only in-frame clones and is missing some. The data contain 70,000 to 100,000 clones, roughly nine tenths of them singletons. The sample in question was unstimulated CD4+ T cells sorted from spleen or lymph node cells, obtained before intestinal transplant. These receptors all come from a human donor who received an intestinal transplant.

The CDR3 region is CASSLSLGGEQYF. For the CDR3, the DNA is TGTGCCAGCAGTTTATCGTTAGGGGGCGAGCAGTACTTC. The chain combines TRBV28 with TRBJ2-7; D perhaps matches TRBD1 (6 bases). V lost 1 base and J lost 6, with 10 bases in between. Germline CDR1 is MDHEN and CDR2 is SYDVKM. The CDR3 sequence is 13 residues long. Full variable domain (remainder filled in from reference TRBV28 and TRBJ2-7): DVKVTQSSRYLVKRTGEKVFLECVQDMDHENMFWYRQDPGLGLRLIYFSYDVKMKEKGDIPEGYSVSREKKERFSLILESASTNQTSMYLCASSLSLGGEQYFGPGTRLTVT.

V gene TRBV7-2 combines with J gene TRBJ2-7; the match to TRBD1 covers 11 bases. Germline lookup yields CDR1 SGHTA and CDR2 FQGNSA. This CDR3 is built from 15 residues. After removal of 5 bases from V and 3 bases from J, the junction contained 6 bases not matched to a gene. CDR3 in amino acids: CASSPAGTGGYEQYF. In DNA, the CDR3 is TGTGCCAGCAGCCCAGCGGGGACAGGGGGCTACGAGCAGTACTTC. Looking up the rest from reference TRBV7-2 and TRBJ2-7 gives the full variable domain: GAGVSQSPSNKVTEKGKDVELRCDPISGHTALYWYRQSLGQGLEFLIYFQGNSAPDKSGLPSDRFSAERTGGSVSTLTIQRTQQEDSAVYLCASSPAGTGGYEQYFGPGTRLTVT.

This clone was picked up a small number of times. The chain uses TRBV6-1 and TRBJ1-1; no clear D gene. V lost 4 bases, J lost 0 bases, and 9 bases lay in between. The germline gives CDR1 MNHNS, CDR2 SASEGT. The length of the CDR3 is 14 residues. Here the CDR3 DNA reads TGTGCCAGCAGTGGAACGGGGATGAACACTGAAGCTTTCTTT. Amino acid sequence: CASSGTGMNTEAFF.

V gene TRBV18 combines with J gene TRBJ1-1, with D possibly being TRBD1 (6 bases). Germline loops: CDR1 KGHSH, CDR2 LQKENI. V shed 5 bases and J shed 3 bases, with 10 bases lying between them. The CDR3 loop spans 13 amino acids. This CDR3 is CASSGRGHTEAFF. The CDR3 nucleotides read TGTGCCAGCTCAGGGCGGGGGCACACTGAAGCTTTCTTT.

The chain employs TRBV30 and TRBJ2-1; no clear D gene. Germline lookup yields CDR1 GTSNPN and CDR2 SVGIG (reference sequence). The CDR3 contains 13 residues. The V and J ends lost 2 bases and 3 bases respectively, with 8 bases between them. CDR3 amino acids: CAWSPYSYNEQFF. In DNA form, the CDR3 reads TGTGCCTGGAGTCCATACAGCTACAATGAGCAGTTCTTC. Filled out from reference TRBV30 and TRBJ2-1, the complete variable domain reads SQTIHQWPATLVQPVGSPLSLECTVEGTSNPNLYWYRQAAGRGLQLLFYSVGIGQISSEVPQNLSASRPQDRQFILSSKKLLLSDSGFYLCAWSPYSYNEQFFGPGTRLTVL.

This clone was found a few times. The chain links TRBV19 to TRBJ1-2; possibly TRBD1 for D (5 bases). The germline V gene encodes CDR1 LNHDA and CDR2 SQIVND (reference sequence). V was clipped by 5 bases and J by 7 bases, with 17 bases between them. This CDR3 is 14 amino acids long. The chain's CDR3 is CASSSRGGRSGYTF. The CDR3 DNA is TGTGCCAGTAGTTCCCGCGGGGGAAGGTCTGGCTACACCTTC.

The rearrangement joins TRBV5-1 to TRBJ2-3, with 9 bases lining up with TRBD1. This CDR3 contains 17 residues. V dropped 3 bases and J dropped 0; count of bases not matched to a gene: 8. Per the germline V gene, CDR1 is SGHRS and CDR2 is YFSETQ. The CDR3 nucleotides read TGCGCCAGCAGCTCCGAGACAGGGGGGATTAGCACAGATACGCAGTATTTT. Translated, it gives CASSSETGGISTDTQYF.

The chain employs TRBV29-1 and TRBJ2-7, with a possible D match to TRBD1 (6 bases). This CDR3 is built from 14 residues. The germline V gene encodes CDR1 SQVTM and CDR2 ANQGSEA. The germline V and J ends were trimmed by 5 bases and 1 base, with 15 bases remaining between them. DNA of the CDR3: TGCAGCGTTATCGAGTGGGACAAGTCCTACGAGCAGTACTTC. It translates to CSVIEWDKSYEQYF.

The V call is TRBV7-6, the J call TRBJ1-2; 7 bases line up with TRBD1. Unmatched junction bases numbered 6, after V lost 3 bases and J lost 8 bases. CDR1 and CDR2 (germline): SGHVS, FNYEAQ. The CDR3 covers 13 residues. The chain's CDR3 is CASSFPGGGGYTF. In DNA, the CDR3 is TGTGCCAGCAGCTTCCCAGGGGGAGGAGGCTACACCTTC.

The chain employs TRBV18 and TRBJ2-6; 8 bases map to TRBD1. J was trimmed by 0 bases and V by 1 base; bases with no gene match: 5. The CDR3 spans 18 residues. Germline values: CDR1 KGHSH, CDR2 LQKENI. The CDR3 reads CASSPRGTGSSGANVLTF. DNA of the CDR3: TGTGCCAGCTCACCACGTGGGACAGGTAGCTCTGGGGCCAACGTCCTGACTTTC.

This chain joins TRBV25-1 and TRBJ2-2; D is ambiguous. V shed 2 bases and J shed 6 bases, with 13 bases lying between them. CDR1 MGHDK and CDR2 SYGVNS come from the germline V gene. The CDR3 is 15 residues long. The CDR3 DNA reads TGTGCCAGCAGTGAAGATTGGCGGTTCTCCGGGGAGCTGTTTTTT. Translating gives CASSEDWRFSGELFF.

The chain links TRBV6-6 to TRBJ1-2; D not resolved. This CDR3 has 14 amino acids. V lost 6 bases, J lost 2 bases, and 13 bases lay in between. Germline assignment: CDR1 MNHNY and CDR2 SVGAGI (reference sequence). CDR3 sequence (DNA): TGTGCCAGCAGCCCACCCAACAAAAACTATGGCTACACCTTC. This translates into CASSPPNKNYGYTF.

This clone was counted a single time. V and J are TRBV4-1 and TRBJ1-6; tentative D call: TRBD1 (6 bases). Trimming took 0 bases from V and 8 from J, leaving 17 bases between them. CDR1 and CDR2 (germline): MGHRA, YSYEKL. CDR3 length: 17 amino acids. The CDR3 spells CASSQDLSGQSYSPLHF. For the CDR3, the DNA is TGCGCCAGCAGCCAAGATCTATCCGGACAGTCCTATTCACCCCTCCACTTT.

The chain is built from TRBV27 and TRBJ2-1; 13 nucleotides match TRBD2. The germline gives CDR1 MNHEY, CDR2 SMNVEV (reference sequence). Trimming removed 7 bases from V and 6 bases from J; junction bases left unmatched: 15. CDR3 size: 18 residues. CDR3 protein: CASMSFPGLAGSGNEQFF. The CDR3 DNA reads as TGTGCCAGCATGTCCTTCCCGGGACTAGCGGGATCGGGCAATGAGCAGTTCTTC.

This rearrangement joins TRBV4-1 to TRBJ2-3; D is possibly TRBD2 (5 bases). The CDR3 loop spans 17 amino acids. The V end lost 0 bases, the J end lost 6 bases, and 19 bases lay between the germline ends. In germline, CDR1 is MGHRA, CDR2 YSYEKL. CDR3 sequence (DNA): TGCGCCAGCAGCCAAGATCTTCGATCTAGCCGGCCGGATACGCAGTATTTT. Amino acid sequence: CASSQDLRSSRPDTQYF.

V and J are TRBV2 and TRBJ2-1; 10 bases agree with TRBD2. Germline lookup yields CDR1 SNHLY and CDR2 FYNNEI. This CDR3 is built from 13 residues. J gave up 8 bases and V 6 bases, and 4 bases lay outside the gene matches. CDR3 sequence reads: CASRSGRAHEQFF. CDR3 nucleotide sequence: TGTGCCAGCAGAAGCGGGAGGGCTCATGAGCAGTTCTTC.

V usage is TRBV9 and J usage is TRBJ1-2; a possible D gene is TRBD1 (5 bases). The CDR3 length is 14 residues. Germline V gene lookup returns CDR1 SGDLS and CDR2 YYNGEE. V was pared by 0 bases and J by 3 bases, with 9 bases between. The chain's CDR3 is CASSVGQGDYGYTF. CDR3 nucleotides: TGTGCCAGCAGCGTAGGTCAGGGTGACTATGGCTACACCTTC. The full variable domain, rest sourced from reference TRBV9 and TRBJ1-2, is DSGVTQTPKHLITATGQRVTLRCSPRSGDLSVYWYQQSLDQGLQFLIQYYNGEERAKGNILERFSAQQFPDLHSELNLSSLELGDSALYFCASSVGQGDYGYTFGSGTRLTVV.

The V call is TRBV25-1, the J call TRBJ2-1, with 10 bases identical to TRBD2. CDR1 is MGHDK, CDR2 SYGVNS, per germline. Germline trimming cut 4 bases from V and 4 bases from J; bases unmatched to any gene: 7. The CDR3 loop spans 16 amino acids. CDR3 coding DNA: TGTGCCAGCAGTGGGCCACTAGCGGGGCGGTACAATGAGCAGTTCTTC. Translated: CASSGPLAGRYNEQFF.

This clone was observed a few times. J is TRBJ1-3 and V is TRBV18; tentative D call: TRBD1 (5 bases). V gave up 3 bases and J gave up 0 bases, with 15 bases separating them. Germline assignment: CDR1 KGHSH and CDR2 LQKENI. The CDR3 contains 17 residues. In nucleotides, the CDR3 is TGTGCCAGCTCACCCCCAGGGATCGAAAGCTCTGGAAACACCATATATTTT. The encoded protein is CASSPPGIESSGNTIYF.

The V call is TRBV5-6, the J call TRBJ1-1; 8 bases are shared with TRBD1. The CDR3 sequence is 16 residues long. CDR1 is SGHDT and CDR2 is YYEEEE in the germline V gene. V lost 4 bases to trimming and J lost 5 bases; unmatched junction nucleotides: 13. The CDR3 is CASSRNQGAILTEAFF. In nucleotides, the CDR3 is TGTGCCAGCAGCCGCAACCAGGGGGCGATTCTGACTGAAGCTTTCTTT. Supplemented by reference TRBV5-6 and TRBJ1-1, the full variable domain reads DAGVTQSPTHLIKTRGQQVTLRCSPKSGHDTVSWYQQALGQGPQFIFQYYEEEERQRGNFPDRFSGHQFPNYSSELNVNALLLGDSALYLCASSRNQGAILTEAFFGQGTRLTVV.

The rearrangement uses TRBV9 and TRBJ1-2, with a possible D match to TRBD1 (5 bases). The length of the CDR3 is 18 residues. The germline V gene encodes CDR1 SGDLS and CDR2 YYNGEE. Trimming stripped 4 bases from V and 5 bases from J, with 27 bases between. The CDR3: CASSLTARARNANYGYTF. CDR3 nucleotides: TGTGCCAGCAGCTTGACAGCTAGAGCCCGAAATGCCAATTATGGCTACACCTTC.

The V call is TRBV9, the J call TRBJ2-7, with D possibly matching TRBD2 (7 bases). CDR3 length: 17 residues. V was pared by 6 bases and J by 0 bases, with 22 bases between. The germline V gene encodes CDR1 SGDLS and CDR2 YYNGEE. CDR3 DNA: TGTGCCAGCAAATGGGTTCGGGGGGCCCGCTCCTCCTACGAGCAGTACTTC. Protein: CASKWVRGARSSYEQYF.

The chain employs TRBV2 and TRBJ1-5; D ambiguous. V was clipped by 6 bases and J by 1 base, with 13 bases between them. The CDR3 is made up of 15 amino acids. The germline V gene has CDR1 SNHLY and CDR2 FYNNEI. This CDR3 reads CASRAESYSNQPQHF. Here the CDR3 DNA reads TGTGCCAGCAGAGCGGAGAGTTACAGCAATCAGCCCCAGCATTTT.

This chain links TRBV28 with TRBJ1-5; D uncertain. Germline CDR1 MDHEN, CDR2 SYDVKM. The length of the CDR3 is 15 residues. V shed 7 bases and J shed 0 bases, with 13 bases lying between them. CDR3 in DNA: TGTGCCAGCACTCCGGACTCCTATAGCAATCAGCCCCAGCATTTT. Residues: CASTPDSYSNQPQHF.

The chain recombines TRBV6-1 with TRBJ1-3; a possible D gene is TRBD1 (6 bases). In germline, CDR1 is MNHNS, CDR2 SASEGT. The CDR3 is 15 amino acids. V lost 6 bases, J lost 4 bases, and 16 bases lay in between. The CDR3 region has the DNA TGTGCCAGCAGGGAACAGGGTTTCCAGGGAAACACCATATATTTT. This gives the protein CASREQGFQGNTIYF.

The genes are TRBV11-2 and TRBJ2-2, with D possibly matching TRBD2 (5 bases). The CDR3 is 15 amino acids. Trimming took off 8 bases at V and 4 bases at J, with 17 bases between the two ends. Germline assignment: CDR1 SGHAT and CDR2 FQNNGV. CDR3 sequence: CASSRSGMATGELFF. CDR3 in DNA: TGTGCCAGCTCCAGGTCGGGGATGGCCACCGGGGAGCTGTTTTTT.

The genes are TRBV28 and TRBJ1-5; tentative D call: TRBD1 (5 bases). V was clipped by 5 bases and J by 9 bases, with 14 bases between them. This CDR3 contains 13 residues. Germline assignment: CDR1 MDHEN and CDR2 SYDVKM. CDR3 DNA sequence: TGTGCCAGCAGTAAAATACGACAGCGGCCCCAGCATTTT. As protein: CASSKIRQRPQHF.

This chain links TRBV9 with TRBJ1-2; D perhaps matches TRBD1 (5 bases). This CDR3 has 14 residues. CDR1 is SGDLS and CDR2 is YYNGEE in the germline V gene. V was shortened by 0 bases and J by 4 bases, with 10 bases between the two germline ends. The CDR3 bases are TGTGCCAGCAGCGTAGTGGAAGGGGCCTATGGCTACACCTTC. It is translated as CASSVVEGAYGYTF.

V gene TRBV18 combines with J gene TRBJ2-7, with D maybe TRBD1 (5 bases). Trimming shortened V by 1 base and J by 5 bases, and 9 bases separated the two germline ends. The CDR3 loop spans 13 amino acids. Germline CDR1 and CDR2: KGHSH and LQKENI. This chain's CDR3 is CASSPLQGHEQYF. DNA for the CDR3: TGTGCCAGCTCACCACTCCAGGGCCACGAGCAGTACTTC. The full variable domain, completed using reference TRBV18 and TRBJ2-7, is NAGVMQNPRHLVRRRGQEARLRCSPMKGHSHVYWYRQLPEEGLKFMVYLQKENIIDESGMPKERFSAEFPKEGPSILRIQQVVRGDSAAYFCASSPLQGHEQYFGPGTRLTVT.

The genes are TRBV7-9 and TRBJ2-5; 7 positions agree with TRBD2. Germline V gene lookup returns CDR1 SEHNR and CDR2 FQNEAQ (reference sequence). The CDR3 has 15 residues. V shed 3 bases and J 2 bases; nucleotides not matched to a gene: 6. The DNA of the CDR3 is TGTGCCAGCAGCTTTGTTGGGGGACTACAAGAGACCCAGTACTTC. Its protein is CASSFVGGLQETQYF.